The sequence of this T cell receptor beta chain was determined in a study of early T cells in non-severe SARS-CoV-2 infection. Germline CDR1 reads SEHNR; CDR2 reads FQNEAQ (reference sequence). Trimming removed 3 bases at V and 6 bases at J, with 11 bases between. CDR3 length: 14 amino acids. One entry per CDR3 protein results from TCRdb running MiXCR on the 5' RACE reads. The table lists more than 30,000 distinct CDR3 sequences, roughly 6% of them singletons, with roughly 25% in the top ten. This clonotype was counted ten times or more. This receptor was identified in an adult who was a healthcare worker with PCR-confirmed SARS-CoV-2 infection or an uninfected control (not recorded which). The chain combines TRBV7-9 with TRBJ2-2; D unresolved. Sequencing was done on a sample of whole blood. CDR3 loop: CASSFSPVPGELFF. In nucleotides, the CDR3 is TGTGCCAGCAGCTTTTCGCCAGTCCCCGGGGAGCTGTTTTTT.